A selection of T cell receptor beta chains follows, all from one sample in a study of T cell repertoires in cytomegalovirus infection. TCRdb called the reads again in MiXCR, with one record for every CDR3 protein. The repertoire includes 150,000 or so distinct CDR3 sequences, about 25% of them detected once, and 9.5% to 13% sits in the top ten. Sequences were obtained from PBMCs. All receptors derive from a human donor in good health (CMV status not recorded). Some clones in this sample may be carry-over from other donors' samples. Both conserved end residues are part of each CDR3. A D gene is named only where the DNA matches it firmly. Clone size appears in some rows only: once, few, many, or a class for an expanded clone.

TRBD1 few TRBJ1-5 TRBV12-3/TRBV12-4 TGTGCCAGCAGTTCAAGGGACAGGGGAGCGAATCAGCCCCAGCATTTT CASSSRDRGANQPQHF
NA many TRBJ1-2 TRBV7-2 TGTGCCAGCAGCCCTGGGGGGGCTGGGGGCTACACCTTC CASSPGGAGGYTF
NA few TRBJ1-1 TRBV15 TGTGCCACCAGCAGAGGGGCTCCAAAACGGCGGAACACTGAAGCTTTCTTT CATSRGAPKRRNTEAFF
NA once TRBJ2-7 TRBV28 TGTGCCAGCAGTTTCAGAGCCTACGAGCAGTACTTC CASSFRAYEQYF
NA few TRBJ1-4 TRBV6-1 TGTGCCAGCAGTGAATCCAGGGAAGATGAAAAACTGTTTTTT CASSESREDEKLFF
NA once TRBJ2-7 TRBV3-1 TGTGCCAGCGGACCATACTACGAGCAGTACTTC CASGPYYEQYF
NA few TRBJ2-2 TRBV11-2 TGTGCCAGCAGCTTAGCGACACGGAGCACCGGGGAGCTGTTTTTT CASSLATRSTGELFF
NA NA TRBJ1-2 TRBV19 TGTGCCAGCCGGGATTATAACTATGGCTACACCTTC CASRDYNYGYTF
NA many TRBJ2-3 TRBV7-8 TGTGCCAGCAGCTTTCGGGGTTTGGGGGGCTCGGATACGCAGTATTTT CASSFRGLGGSDTQYF
NA NA TRBJ2-1 TRBV7-3 TGTGCCAGCAGCCCCGGGTACAACAATGAGCAGTTCTTC CASSPGYNNEQFF
TRBD1 NA TRBJ2-1 TRBV28 TGTGCCAGCAGTCGATACAGGGGTCTCGCCTACAATGAGCAGTTCTTC CASSRYRGLAYNEQFF
TRBD1 NA TRBJ2-2 TRBV9 TGTGCCAGCAGCGACGGACAGGCCTCGAACACCGGGGAGCTGTTTTTT CASSDGQASNTGELFF
NA NA TRBJ1-5 TRBV28 TGTGCCAGCAGGAAAACTGGGGATCAGCCCCAGCATTTT CASRKTGDQPQHF
TRBD2 NA TRBJ2-2 TRBV6-2/TRBV6-3 TGTGCCAGCAGCTCCCCGGGACTAGCAATCGGGGAGCTGTTTTTT CASSSPGLAIGELFF
NA once TRBJ1-2 TRBV25-1 TGTGCCAGCGGTGAATATGGACAGCCCCCAGATGGCTACACCTTC CASGEYGQPPDGYTF
TRBD1 many TRBJ1-4 TRBV7-2 TGTGCCAGCAGCCCCCGACAGGGAGGGACTAATGAAAAACTGTTTTTT CASSPRQGGTNEKLFF
NA few TRBJ1-1 TRBV7-9 TGTGCCAGCAGCAACGACAGAGCCGCTGAAGCTTTCTTT CASSNDRAAEAFF
NA NA TRBJ2-1 TRBV29-1 TGCAGCGTTGCCCCTGAGACCGGCGCGGTATTCTTC CSVAPETGAVFF
NA NA TRBJ2-3 TRBV7-9 TGTGCCAGCAGCTTAGGGGACCGCACAAGCACAGATACGCAGTATTTT CASSLGDRTSTDTQYF
NA few TRBJ2-1 TRBV11-2 TGTGCCAGCAGCTTAGTCTACAAGCATGAGCAGTTCTTC CASSLVYKHEQFF
NA NA TRBJ2-1 TRBV14 TGTGCCAGCAGCCTAGTGGTACCCTACAATGAGCAGTTCTTC CASSLVVPYNEQFF
NA few TRBJ2-5 TRBV7-6 TGTGCTAGCAGCTTCAGCGGACCGCAAGAGACCCAGTACTTC CASSFSGPQETQYF
NA NA TRBJ2-5 TRBV5-5 TGTGCCAGCAGCTTGGGGCAGGGATCGGTAGAGACCCAGTACTTC CASSLGQGSVETQYF
NA many TRBJ1-6 TRBV7-2 TGTGCCAGCAGCCCAACGGACGGGATGGGATCACCCCTCCACTTT CASSPTDGMGSPLHF
TRBD1 many TRBJ1-3 TRBV7-9 TGTGCCAGCAGCACGGGACAGCCGACCTCTGGAAACACCATATATTTT CASSTGQPTSGNTIYF
NA NA TRBJ1-4 TRBV20-1 TGCAGTGCTAGATGGAGGGTGAATGAAAAACTGTTTTTT CSARWRVNEKLFF
TRBD1 few TRBJ1-1 TRBV19 TGTGCCAGTAGCCCGATTCGAGACAGGGGATCAAATCCCGAAGCTTTCTTT CASSPIRDRGSNPEAFF
NA many TRBJ2-5 TRBV7-2 TGTGCCAGCAGCCCGTCAGGGGAAGAGACCCAGTACTTC CASSPSGEETQYF
NA many TRBJ2-3 TRBV7-6 TGTGCCAGCAGCTTACAGGGGGGTCCAGATACGCAGTATTTT CASSLQGGPDTQYF
TRBD1 few TRBJ1-3 TRBV6-5 TGTGCCAGCAGTCAGGGACAGAGGGTCTCTGGAAACACCATATATTTT CASSQGQRVSGNTIYF
NA many TRBJ2-4 TRBV7-2 TGTGCCAGCAGCCCCCCGGGGAGCTACATTCAGTACTTC CASSPPGSYIQYF
TRBD2 many TRBJ2-2 TRBV12-3/TRBV12-4 TGTGCCAGCCAGGGACTAGTACCGAACACCGGGGAGCTGTTTTTT CASQGLVPNTGELFF
NA NA TRBJ2-3 TRBV12-3/TRBV12-4 TGTGCCAGCAGGAGGGGCCCCAGCACAGATACGCAGTATTTT CASRRGPSTDTQYF
NA many TRBJ1-1 TRBV7-2 TGTGCCAGCAGCTTAGGGCCGCTGAACACTGAAGCTTTCTTT CASSLGPLNTEAFF
TRBD2 NA TRBJ2-3 TRBV6-6 TGTGCCAGCAGTTACGGCGGGGGGGCAGGCGATACGCAGTATTTT CASSYGGGAGDTQYF
NA many TRBJ2-2 TRBV7-9 TGTGCCAGCAGCTCCAGCCCCGGGGAGCTGTTTTTT CASSSSPGELFF
NA many TRBJ2-7 TRBV11-2 TGTGCCAGCAGCTTAGCTGGCTATTTCTACGAGCAGTACTTC CASSLAGYFYEQYF
TRBD1 NA TRBJ2-7 TRBV29-1 TGCAGCGTTGCCGGGGACAGGGGCAGGTCGGGTAAATACGAGCAGTACTTC CSVAGDRGRSGKYEQYF
NA NA TRBJ1-3 TRBV7-9 TGTGCCTCCTCGGGGCAATTCTCAATCTCTGGAAACACCATATATTTT CASSGQFSISGNTIYF
TRBD2 NA TRBJ2-5 TRBV7-9 TGTGCCAGCAGCCCCGGGACTAGCACTCAAGAGACCCAGTACTTC CASSPGTSTQETQYF
NA NA TRBJ2-5 TRBV15 TGTGCCACCAGCAAGTGGGGGGAGACCCAGTACTTC CATSKWGETQYF
NA NA TRBJ2-2 TRBV7-8 TGTGCCAGTGCGCTTAGTTGGCCCGGGGAGCTGTTTTTT CASALSWPGELFF